Below are 9 T cell receptor beta chains sequenced from a single sample in a study of CD8+CD57+ T cells in acquired aplastic anemia. By flow cytometry, patients selected for sequencing had shown an expansion of CD8+CD57+ cells. Genomic DNA templated the TCR beta VDJ and CDR3 profiling. TCRdb itself ran the reads through MiXCR, one entry per CDR3 protein. This table holds approximately 220,000 distinct CDR3 sequences, roughly 50% found once. Specimen: sorted CD4+, CD8+, or CD8+CD57+ T cells (not recorded which) from PBMCs. All receptors come from a human donor with aplastic anemia.

For this clonotype: It may be a read error: a sequence one base away is much more abundant. The chain uses TRBV6-9 and TRBJ1-1; D uncertain. The germline V gene has CDR1 MNHGY and CDR2 SVAAGI. The CDR3 extends over 11 amino acids. The CDR3 sequence is CASSRRGEASF. In DNA, the CDR3 is TGTGCCAGCAGTCGACGAGGTGAAGCTTCCTTT.

This clonotype was counted at least ten times. The gene calls are TRBV20-1 and TRBJ2-1, with 7 nucleotides matching TRBD2. CDR3 length: 13 residues. The J segment lost 9 bases and the V segment lost 0 bases, leaving 5 bases of the junction unmatched. Germline CDR1 DFQATT, CDR2 SNEGSKA (reference sequence). CDR3 in amino acids: CSAREAGRAEQFF. The CDR3 DNA reads as TGCAGTGCTAGAGAGGCAGGGAGGGCTGAGCAGTTCTTC.

The V call is TRBV9, the J call TRBJ2-5; 12 bases align to TRBD2. This CDR3 has 17 amino acids. Germline CDR1 and CDR2: SGDLS and YYNGEE. V lost 0 bases to trimming and J lost 1 base; unmatched junction nucleotides: 4. The CDR3 loop is CASSVAGTSGFQETQYF. The CDR3, as DNA: TGTGCCAGCAGCGTAGCCGGGACTAGCGGGTTCCAAGAGACCCAGTACTTC.

This clonotype has a count of ten or more. The CDR3 coding sequence is TGCGCCAGCAGCTTGGCCCAATGGGATCTTGAGCAGTTCTTC. This sequence encodes CASSLAQWDLEQFF. V gene TRBV5-1 combines with J gene TRBJ2-1, with D unresolved. This CDR3 contains 14 residues. V was clipped by 0 bases and J by 9 bases, with 13 bases between them. CDR1 is SGHRS, CDR2 YFSETQ, per germline.

This clonotype came up many times. In DNA form, the CDR3 reads TGTGCCAGCAGTTACCCGACAGGGGGATTCACTGAAGCTTTCTTT. Amino acids: CASSYPTGGFTEAFF. The chain carries TRBV13 and TRBJ1-1; TRBD1 agrees at 9 bases. Looked up from germline, CDR1 is PRHDT and CDR2 is FYEKMQ (reference sequence). The length of the CDR3 is 15 residues. V dropped 6 bases and J dropped 4; count of bases not matched to a gene: 9.

Many counts were recorded for this clonotype. V and J are TRBV29-1 and TRBJ2-5, with a tentative D call TRBD2 (6 bases). Germline values: CDR1 SQVTM, CDR2 ANQGSEA. The CDR3 has 13 residues. Deletions cut 3 bases from V and 2 bases from J, with 10 bases between. This chain's CDR3 is CSVDVAGQETQYF. Written as DNA, the CDR3 is TGCAGCGTTGACGTCGCGGGGCAAGAGACCCAGTACTTC.

The V and J genes are TRBV20-1 and TRBJ2-7, with 11 bases that match TRBD1. Germline trimming cut 0 bases from V and 5 bases from J; bases unmatched to any gene: 12. The CDR3 contains 17 residues. The germline CDR1 and CDR2 sequences are DFQATT and SNEGSKA (reference sequence). CDR3 nucleotides: TGCAGTGCTAGAGATCCGGGACAGGGGGTTCAGCTCGACGAGCAGTACTTC. Protein: CSARDPGQGVQLDEQYF.

This clonotype has more than one count but fewer than ten. In this CDR3 the conserved last residue, phenylalanine or tryptophan, is missing, so a read error is likely. V usage is TRBV15 and J usage is TRBJ1-3; no firm D call. CDR3 size: 15 residues. From germline, CDR1 is LNHNV and CDR2 YYDKDF (reference sequence). Trimming took 5 bases from V and 0 from J, leaving 11 bases between them. CDR3 region: CATSPRTNSGNTIYL. DNA for the CDR3: TGTGCCACCAGCCCCCGAACAAACTCTGGAAACACCATATATCTT.

This clonotype occurred many times. The chain links TRBV6-1 to TRBJ1-6; TRBD1 is a possible D gene (5 bases). Looked up from germline, CDR1 is MNHNS and CDR2 is SASEGT. With 2 bases removed from V and 4 bases from J, the gap between germline ends came to 6 bases. The CDR3 spans 14 residues. CDR3 sequence reads: CASSERGYNSPLHF. DNA of the CDR3: TGTGCCAGCAGTGAACGGGGGTATAATTCACCCCTCCACTTT.